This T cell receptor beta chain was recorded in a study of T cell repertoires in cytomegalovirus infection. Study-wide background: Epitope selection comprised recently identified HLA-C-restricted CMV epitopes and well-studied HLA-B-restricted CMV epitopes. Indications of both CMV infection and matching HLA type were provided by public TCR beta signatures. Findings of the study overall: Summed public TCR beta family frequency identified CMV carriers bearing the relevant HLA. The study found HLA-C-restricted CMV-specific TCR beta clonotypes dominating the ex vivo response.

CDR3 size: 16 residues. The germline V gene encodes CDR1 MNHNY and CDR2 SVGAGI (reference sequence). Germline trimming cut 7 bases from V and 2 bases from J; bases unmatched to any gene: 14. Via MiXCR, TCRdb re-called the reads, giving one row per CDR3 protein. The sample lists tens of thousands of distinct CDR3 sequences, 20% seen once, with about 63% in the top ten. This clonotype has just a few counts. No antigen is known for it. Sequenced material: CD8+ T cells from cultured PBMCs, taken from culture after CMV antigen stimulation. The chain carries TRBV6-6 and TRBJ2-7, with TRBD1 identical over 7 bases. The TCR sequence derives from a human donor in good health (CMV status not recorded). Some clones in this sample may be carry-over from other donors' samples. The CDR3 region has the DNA TGTGCCAGCATCGGGACAATCCGGGACAGAGCCTACGAGCAGTACTTC. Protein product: CASIGTIRDRAYEQYF.